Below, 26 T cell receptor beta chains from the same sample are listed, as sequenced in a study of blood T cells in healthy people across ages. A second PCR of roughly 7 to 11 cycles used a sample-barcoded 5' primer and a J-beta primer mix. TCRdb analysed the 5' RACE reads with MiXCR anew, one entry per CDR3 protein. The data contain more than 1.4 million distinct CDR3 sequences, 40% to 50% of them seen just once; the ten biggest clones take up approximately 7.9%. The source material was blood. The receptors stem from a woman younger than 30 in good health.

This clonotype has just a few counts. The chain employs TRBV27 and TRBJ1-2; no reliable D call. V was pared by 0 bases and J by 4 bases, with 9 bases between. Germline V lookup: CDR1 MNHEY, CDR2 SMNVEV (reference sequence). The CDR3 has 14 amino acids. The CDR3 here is CASSLSVHIYGYTF. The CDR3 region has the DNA TGTGCCAGCAGTTTATCCGTACACATCTATGGCTACACCTTC.

The CDR3 region is CASSLRDPGTSGVYEQYF. CDR3 coding DNA: TGTGCCAGCAGTTTAAGGGACCCCGGGACTAGCGGGGTCTACGAGCAGTACTTC. The chain links TRBV28 to TRBJ2-7, with 13 bases aligning to TRBD2. Germline V lookup: CDR1 MDHEN, CDR2 SYDVKM. V lost 2 bases and J lost 3; bases outside the gene matches: 10. The CDR3 covers 18 residues.

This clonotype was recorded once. The CDR3 DNA sequence: TGTGCCAGCAGCGACAGGATAGGGGGAAACATTCAGTACTTC. Translating gives CASSDRIGGNIQYF. The chain employs TRBV2 and TRBJ2-4, with D possibly being TRBD1 (6 bases). The germline CDR1 and CDR2 sequences are SNHLY and FYNNEI. Trimming took off 6 bases at V and 6 bases at J, with 15 bases between the two ends. The CDR3 is 14 amino acids. The whole variable domain, filled in from reference TRBV2 and TRBJ2-4, reads EPEVTQTPSHQVTQMGQEVILRCVPISNHLYFYWYRQILGQKVEFLVSFYNNEISEKSEIFDDQFSVERPDGSNFTLKIRSTKLEDSAMYFCASSDRIGGNIQYFGAGTRLSVL.

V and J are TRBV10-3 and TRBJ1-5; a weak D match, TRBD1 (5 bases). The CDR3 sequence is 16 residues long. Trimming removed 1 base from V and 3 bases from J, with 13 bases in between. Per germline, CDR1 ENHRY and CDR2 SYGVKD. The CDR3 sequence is CAISEFGTAVNQPQHF. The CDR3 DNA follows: TGTGCCATCAGTGAGTTTGGGACGGCGGTCAATCAGCCCCAGCATTTT.

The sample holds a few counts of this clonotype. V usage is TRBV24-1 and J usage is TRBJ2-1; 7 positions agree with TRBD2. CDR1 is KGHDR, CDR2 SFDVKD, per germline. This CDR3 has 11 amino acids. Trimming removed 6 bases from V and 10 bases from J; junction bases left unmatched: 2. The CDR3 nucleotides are TGTGCCACCAGTTTTAGCGGGGAGCAGTTCTTC. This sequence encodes CATSFSGEQFF.

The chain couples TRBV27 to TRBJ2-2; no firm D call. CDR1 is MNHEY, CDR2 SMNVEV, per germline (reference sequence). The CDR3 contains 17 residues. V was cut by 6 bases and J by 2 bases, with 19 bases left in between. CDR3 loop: CASRGPRIVSNTGELFF. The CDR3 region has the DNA TGTGCCAGCAGAGGACCCCGGATCGTATCAAACACCGGGGAGCTGTTTTTT.

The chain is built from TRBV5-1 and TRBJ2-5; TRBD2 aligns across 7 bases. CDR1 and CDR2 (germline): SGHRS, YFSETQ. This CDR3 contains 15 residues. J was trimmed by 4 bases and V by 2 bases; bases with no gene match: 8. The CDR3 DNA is TGCGCCAGCAGCTTACCAGGGCAGCGGGGAGAGACCCAGTACTTC. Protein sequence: CASSLPGQRGETQYF.

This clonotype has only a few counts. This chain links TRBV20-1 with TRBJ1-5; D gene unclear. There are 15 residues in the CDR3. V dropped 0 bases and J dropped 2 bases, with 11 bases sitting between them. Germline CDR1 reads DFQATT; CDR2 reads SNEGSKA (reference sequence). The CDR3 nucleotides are TGCAGTGCTAGAGAATCCGGGGTTGGCAATCAGCCCCAGCATTTT. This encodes CSARESGVGNQPQHF.

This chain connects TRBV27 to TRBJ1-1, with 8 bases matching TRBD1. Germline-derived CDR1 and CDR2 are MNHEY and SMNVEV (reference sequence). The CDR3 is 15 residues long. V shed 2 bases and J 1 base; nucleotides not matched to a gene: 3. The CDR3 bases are TGTGCCAGCAGTTTAACAGGGGGGCAGAACACTGAAGCTTTCTTT. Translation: CASSLTGGQNTEAFF.

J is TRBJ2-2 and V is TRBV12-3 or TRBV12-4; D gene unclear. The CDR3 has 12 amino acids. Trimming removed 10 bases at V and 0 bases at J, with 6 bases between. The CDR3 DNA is TGTGCCACACGGGCGAACACCGGGGAGCTGTTTTTT. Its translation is CATRANTGELFF.

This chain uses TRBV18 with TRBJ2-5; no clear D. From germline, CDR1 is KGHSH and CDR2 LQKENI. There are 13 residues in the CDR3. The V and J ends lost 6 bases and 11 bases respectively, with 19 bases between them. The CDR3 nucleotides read TGTGCCAGCTCTCCCGACAAGGGAAATGAGCAGTACTTC. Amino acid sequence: CASSPDKGNEQYF.

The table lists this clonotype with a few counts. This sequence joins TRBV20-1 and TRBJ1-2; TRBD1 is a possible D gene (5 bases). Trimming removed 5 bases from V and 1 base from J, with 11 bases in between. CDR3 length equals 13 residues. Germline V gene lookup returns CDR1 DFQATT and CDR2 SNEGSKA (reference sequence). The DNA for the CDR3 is TGCAGTGCTGGGTCAGGGAATAACTATGGCTACACCTTC. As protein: CSAGSGNNYGYTF.

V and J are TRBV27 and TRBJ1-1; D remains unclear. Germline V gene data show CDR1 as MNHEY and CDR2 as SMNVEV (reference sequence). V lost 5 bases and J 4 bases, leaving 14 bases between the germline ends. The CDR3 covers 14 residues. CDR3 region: CASSRSSEGTEAFF. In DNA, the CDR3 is TGTGCCAGCAGTCGTTCTTCGGAGGGCACTGAAGCTTTCTTT.

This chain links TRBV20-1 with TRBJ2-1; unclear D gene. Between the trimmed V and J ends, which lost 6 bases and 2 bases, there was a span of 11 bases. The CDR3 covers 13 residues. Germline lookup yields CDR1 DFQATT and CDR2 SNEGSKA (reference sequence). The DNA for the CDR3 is TGCAGTGCCCTGGGTTCGGCCTACAATGAGCAGTTCTTC. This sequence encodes CSALGSAYNEQFF.

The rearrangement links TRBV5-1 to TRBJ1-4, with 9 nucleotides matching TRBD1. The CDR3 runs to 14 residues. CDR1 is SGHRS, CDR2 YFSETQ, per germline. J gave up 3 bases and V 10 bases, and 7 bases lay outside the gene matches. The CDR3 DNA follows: TGCGCCGCTGGGACAGGGCGCCCTAATGAAAAACTGTTTTTT. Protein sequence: CAAGTGRPNEKLFF.

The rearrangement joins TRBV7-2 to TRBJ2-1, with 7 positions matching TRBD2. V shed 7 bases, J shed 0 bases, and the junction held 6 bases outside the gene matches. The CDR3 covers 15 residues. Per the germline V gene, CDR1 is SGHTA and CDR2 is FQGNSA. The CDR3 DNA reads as TGTGCCAGCACGGGGGGTAGCGCCTCCTACAATGAGCAGTTCTTC. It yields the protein CASTGGSASYNEQFF.

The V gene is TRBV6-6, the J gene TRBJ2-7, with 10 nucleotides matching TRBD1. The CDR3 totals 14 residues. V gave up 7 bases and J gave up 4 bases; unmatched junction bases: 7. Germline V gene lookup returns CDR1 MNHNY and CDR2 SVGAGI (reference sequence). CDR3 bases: TGTGCCAGCAATCCGGGACAGGGGAGGTACGAGCAGTACTTC. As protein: CASNPGQGRYEQYF.

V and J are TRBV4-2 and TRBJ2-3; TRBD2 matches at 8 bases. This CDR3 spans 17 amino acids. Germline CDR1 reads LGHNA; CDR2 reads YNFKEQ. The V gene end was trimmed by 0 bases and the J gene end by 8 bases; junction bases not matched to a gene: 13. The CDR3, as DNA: TGTGCCAGCAGCCAAGAAGGCCAGCGGGAGTCTGTAGGTACGCAGTATTTT. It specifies CASSQEGQRESVGTQYF.

CDR3 sequence reads: CSVTGTGRNQPQHF. CDR3 DNA sequence: TGCAGCGTAACCGGGACAGGGCGCAATCAGCCCCAGCATTTT. This rearrangement joins TRBV29-1 to TRBJ1-5, with 9 nucleotides matching TRBD1. From germline, CDR1 is SQVTM and CDR2 ANQGSEA. J gave up 2 bases and V 6 bases, and 5 bases lay outside the gene matches. The CDR3 spans 14 residues.

The CDR3, as DNA: TGTGCCAGCAGCTCATCTTCAGCGGGGGACTACAATGAGCAGTTCTTC. This translates into CASSSSSAGDYNEQFF. The gene calls are TRBV5-5 and TRBJ2-1; 8 positions agree with TRBD2. The germline CDR1 and CDR2 sequences are SGHKS and YYEKEE (reference sequence). Unmatched junction bases numbered 8, after V lost 3 bases and J lost 3 bases. This CDR3 is 16 amino acids long.

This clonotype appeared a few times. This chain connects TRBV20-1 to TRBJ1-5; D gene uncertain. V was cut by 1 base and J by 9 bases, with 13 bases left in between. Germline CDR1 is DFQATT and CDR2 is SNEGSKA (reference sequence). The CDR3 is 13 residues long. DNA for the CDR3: TGCAGTGCTAGAGCACCTCGATCATGGCCCCAGCATTTT. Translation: CSARAPRSWPQHF.

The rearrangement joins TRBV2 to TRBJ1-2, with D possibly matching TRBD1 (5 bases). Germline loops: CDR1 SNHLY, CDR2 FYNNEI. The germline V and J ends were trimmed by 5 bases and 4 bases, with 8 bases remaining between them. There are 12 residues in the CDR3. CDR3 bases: TGTGCCAGCAGTTGGGACGTCTATGGCTACACCTTC. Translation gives CASSWDVYGYTF. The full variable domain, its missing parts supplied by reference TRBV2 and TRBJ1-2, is EPEVTQTPSHQVTQMGQEVILRCVPISNHLYFYWYRQILGQKVEFLVSFYNNEISEKSEIFDDQFSVERPDGSNFTLKIRSTKLEDSAMYFCASSWDVYGYTFGSGTRLTVV.

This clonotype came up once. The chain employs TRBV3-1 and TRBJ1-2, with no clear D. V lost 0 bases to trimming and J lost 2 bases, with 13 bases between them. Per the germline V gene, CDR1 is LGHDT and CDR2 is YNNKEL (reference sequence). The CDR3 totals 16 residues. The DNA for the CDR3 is TGTGCCAGCAGCCAAGATCTGGCCGGACCAAACTATGGCTACACCTTC. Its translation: CASSQDLAGPNYGYTF.

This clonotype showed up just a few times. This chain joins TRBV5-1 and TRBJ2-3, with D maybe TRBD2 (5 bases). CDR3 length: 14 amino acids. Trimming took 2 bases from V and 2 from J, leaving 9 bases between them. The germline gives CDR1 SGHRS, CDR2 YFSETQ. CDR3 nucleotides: TGCGCCAGCAGCTTATCGGGGATCACAGATACGCAGTATTTT. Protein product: CASSLSGITDTQYF.

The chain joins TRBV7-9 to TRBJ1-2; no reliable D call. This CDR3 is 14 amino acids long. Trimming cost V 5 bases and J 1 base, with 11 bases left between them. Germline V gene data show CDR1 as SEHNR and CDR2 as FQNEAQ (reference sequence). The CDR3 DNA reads TGTGCCAGCAGCCCCACACCGATTAACTATGGCTACACCTTC. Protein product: CASSPTPINYGYTF.

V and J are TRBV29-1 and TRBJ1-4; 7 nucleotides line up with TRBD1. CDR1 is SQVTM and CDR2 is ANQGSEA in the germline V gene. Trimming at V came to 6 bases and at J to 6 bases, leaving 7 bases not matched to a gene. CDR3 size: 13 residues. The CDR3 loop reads CSVMTGRDEKLFF. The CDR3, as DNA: TGCAGCGTGATGACAGGGAGGGATGAAAAACTGTTTTTT.